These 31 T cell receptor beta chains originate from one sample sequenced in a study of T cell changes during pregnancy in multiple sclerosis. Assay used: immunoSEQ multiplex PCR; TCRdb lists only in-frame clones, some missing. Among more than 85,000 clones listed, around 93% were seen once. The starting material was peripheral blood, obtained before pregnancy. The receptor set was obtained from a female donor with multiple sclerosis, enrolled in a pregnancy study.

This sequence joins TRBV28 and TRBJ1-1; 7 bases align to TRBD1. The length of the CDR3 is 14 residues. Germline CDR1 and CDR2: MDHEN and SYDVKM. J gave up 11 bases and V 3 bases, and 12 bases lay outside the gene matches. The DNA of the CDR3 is TGTGCCAGCAGTTTCTCTGACAGGGCGGAGAGTGCTTTCTTT. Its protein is CASSFSDRAESAFF.

DNA of the CDR3: TGTGCCAGTAGTACCGGAGGTATTTTAGAGACCCAGTACTTC. As protein: CASSTGGILETQYF. The chain uses TRBV19 and TRBJ2-5; D perhaps matches TRBD2 (5 bases). Germline V lookup: CDR1 LNHDA, CDR2 SQIVND (reference sequence). The CDR3 has 14 amino acids. V gave up 4 bases and J gave up 4 bases, with 13 bases separating them.

CDR3 protein: CAWSPGTATYEQYF. The CDR3 nucleotides are TGTGCCTGGAGTCCCGGGACAGCGACCTACGAGCAGTACTTC. The rearrangement joins TRBV30 to TRBJ2-7, with 7 bases matching TRBD1. The CDR3 sequence is 14 residues long. CDR1 is GTSNPN and CDR2 is SVGIG in the germline V gene (reference sequence). V shed 2 bases and J 2 bases; nucleotides not matched to a gene: 6.

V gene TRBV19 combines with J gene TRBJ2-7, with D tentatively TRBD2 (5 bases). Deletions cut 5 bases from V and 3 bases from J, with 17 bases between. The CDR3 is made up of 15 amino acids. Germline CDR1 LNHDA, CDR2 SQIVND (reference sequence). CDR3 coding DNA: TGTGCCAGTAGTCCCCGGACCCCGGGGAACTACGAGCAGTACTTC. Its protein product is CASSPRTPGNYEQYF.

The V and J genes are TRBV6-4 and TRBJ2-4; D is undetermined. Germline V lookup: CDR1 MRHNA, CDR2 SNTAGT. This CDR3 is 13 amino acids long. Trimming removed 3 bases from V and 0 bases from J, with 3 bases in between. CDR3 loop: CASSELAKNIQYF. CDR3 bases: TGTGCCAGCAGTGAACTAGCCAAAAACATTCAGTACTTC.

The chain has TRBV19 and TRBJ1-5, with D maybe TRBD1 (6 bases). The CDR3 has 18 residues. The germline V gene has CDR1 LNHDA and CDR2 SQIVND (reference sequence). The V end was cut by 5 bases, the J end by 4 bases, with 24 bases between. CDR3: CASSGDRTAKVSNQPQHF. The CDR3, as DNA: TGTGCCAGTAGTGGTGATAGGACAGCTAAAGTTTCGAATCAGCCCCAGCATTTT.

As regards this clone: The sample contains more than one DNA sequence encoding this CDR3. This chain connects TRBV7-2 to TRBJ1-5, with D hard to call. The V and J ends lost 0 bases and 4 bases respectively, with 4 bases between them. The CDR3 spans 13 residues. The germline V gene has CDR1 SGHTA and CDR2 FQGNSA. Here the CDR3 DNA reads TGTGCCAGCAGCTTAGCCTTGAATCAGCCCCAGCATTTT. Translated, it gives CASSLALNQPQHF.

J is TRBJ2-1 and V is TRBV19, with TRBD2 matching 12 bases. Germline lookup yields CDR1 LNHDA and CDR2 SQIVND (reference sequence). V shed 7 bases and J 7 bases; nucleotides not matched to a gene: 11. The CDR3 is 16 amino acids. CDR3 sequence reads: CASTLASSGRDNEQFF. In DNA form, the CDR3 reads TGTGCCAGTACCCTGGCGTCTAGCGGGAGGGATAATGAGCAGTTCTTC.

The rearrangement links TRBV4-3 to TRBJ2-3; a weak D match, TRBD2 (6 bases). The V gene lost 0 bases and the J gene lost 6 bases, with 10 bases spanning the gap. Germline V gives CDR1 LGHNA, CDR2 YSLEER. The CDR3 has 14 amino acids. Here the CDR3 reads CASSQDQTSDTQYF. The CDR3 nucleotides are TGCGCCAGCAGCCAAGATCAGACTAGTGATACGCAGTATTTT.

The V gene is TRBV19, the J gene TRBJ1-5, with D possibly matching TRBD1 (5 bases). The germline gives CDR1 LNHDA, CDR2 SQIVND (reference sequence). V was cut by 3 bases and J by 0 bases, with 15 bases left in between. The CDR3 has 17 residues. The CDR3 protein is CASSIQVQGHSNQPQHF. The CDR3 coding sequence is TGTGCCAGTAGTATTCAGGTGCAGGGCCATAGCAATCAGCCCCAGCATTTT.

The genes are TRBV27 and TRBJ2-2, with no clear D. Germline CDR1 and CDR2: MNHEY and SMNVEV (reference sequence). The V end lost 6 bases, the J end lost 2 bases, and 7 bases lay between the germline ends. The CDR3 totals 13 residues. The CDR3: CASSLLNTGELFF. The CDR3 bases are TGTGCCAGCAGCCTCCTTAACACCGGGGAGCTGTTTTTT.

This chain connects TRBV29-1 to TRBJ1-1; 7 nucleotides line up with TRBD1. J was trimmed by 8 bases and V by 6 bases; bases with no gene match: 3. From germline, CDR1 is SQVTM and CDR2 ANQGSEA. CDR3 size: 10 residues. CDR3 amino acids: CSVHRGEAFF. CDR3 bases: TGCAGCGTCCACAGGGGAGAAGCTTTCTTT.

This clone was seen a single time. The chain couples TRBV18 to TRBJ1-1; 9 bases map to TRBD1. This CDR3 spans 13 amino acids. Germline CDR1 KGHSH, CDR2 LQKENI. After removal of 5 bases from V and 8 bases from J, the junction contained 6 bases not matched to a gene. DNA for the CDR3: TGTGCCAGCTCATCGGGACAGGGTTTAGAAGCTTTCTTT. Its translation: CASSSGQGLEAFF.

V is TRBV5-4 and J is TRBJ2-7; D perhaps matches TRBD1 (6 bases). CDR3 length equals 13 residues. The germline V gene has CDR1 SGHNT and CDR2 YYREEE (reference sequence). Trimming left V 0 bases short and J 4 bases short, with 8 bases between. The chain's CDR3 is CASSLGTEYEQYF. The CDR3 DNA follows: TGTGCCAGCAGCTTGGGGACAGAATACGAGCAGTACTTC.

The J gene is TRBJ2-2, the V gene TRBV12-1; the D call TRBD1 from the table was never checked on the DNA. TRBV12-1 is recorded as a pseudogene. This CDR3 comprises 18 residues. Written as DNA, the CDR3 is TGTGCCAGCAGCCTAAAAGAAGGACAGGGGGTCAACACCGGGGAGCTGTTTTTT. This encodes CASSLKEGQGVNTGELFF.

This CDR3 is CASSSQGPPHNEQFF. The CDR3 region has the DNA TGTGCCAGCAGTTCTCAGGGGCCGCCCCACAATGAGCAGTTCTTC. The chain employs TRBV28 and TRBJ2-1; D possibly corresponds to TRBD1 (6 bases). This CDR3 comprises 15 residues. The V end lost 4 bases, the J end lost 5 bases, and 15 bases lay between the germline ends. Germline loops: CDR1 MDHEN, CDR2 SYDVKM.

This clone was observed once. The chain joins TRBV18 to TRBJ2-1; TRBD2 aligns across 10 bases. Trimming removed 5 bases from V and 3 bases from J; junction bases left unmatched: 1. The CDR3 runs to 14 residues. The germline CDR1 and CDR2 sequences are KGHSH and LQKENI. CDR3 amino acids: CASSLAGGYNEQFF. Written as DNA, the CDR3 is TGTGCCAGCTCATTAGCGGGAGGCTACAATGAGCAGTTCTTC.

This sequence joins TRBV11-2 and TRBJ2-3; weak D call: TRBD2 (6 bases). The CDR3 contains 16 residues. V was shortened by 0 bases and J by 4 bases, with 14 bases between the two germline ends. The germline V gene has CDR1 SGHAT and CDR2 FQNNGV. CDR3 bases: TGTGCCAGCAGCTTAGAGGGAGCGGGCCGTGCAGATACGCAGTATTTT. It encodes CASSLEGAGRADTQYF.

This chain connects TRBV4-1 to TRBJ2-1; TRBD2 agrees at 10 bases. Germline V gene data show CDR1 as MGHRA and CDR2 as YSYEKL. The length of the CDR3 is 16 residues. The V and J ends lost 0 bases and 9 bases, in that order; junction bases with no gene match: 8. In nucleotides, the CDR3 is TGCGCCAGCAGCCAAGATGTCCTAGCGGGAGCGCGTGAGCAGTTCTTC. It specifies CASSQDVLAGAREQFF.

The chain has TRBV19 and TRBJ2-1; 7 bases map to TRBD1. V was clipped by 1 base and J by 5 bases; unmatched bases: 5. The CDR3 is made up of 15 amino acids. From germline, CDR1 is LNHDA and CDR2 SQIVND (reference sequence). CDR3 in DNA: TGTGCCAGTAGTATAGGGCAGGGGGTTAACAATGAGCAGTTCTTC. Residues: CASSIGQGVNNEQFF.

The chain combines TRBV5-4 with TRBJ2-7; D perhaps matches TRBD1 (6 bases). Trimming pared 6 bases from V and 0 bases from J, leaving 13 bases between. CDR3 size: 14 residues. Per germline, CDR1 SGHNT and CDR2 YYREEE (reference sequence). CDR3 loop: CASKQDSSSYEQYF. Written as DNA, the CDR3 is TGTGCCAGCAAACAGGACAGCAGCTCCTACGAGCAGTACTTC.

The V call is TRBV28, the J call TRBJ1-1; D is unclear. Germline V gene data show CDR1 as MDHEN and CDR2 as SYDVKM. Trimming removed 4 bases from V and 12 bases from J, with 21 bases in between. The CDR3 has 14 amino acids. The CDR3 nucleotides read TGTGCCAGCAGTTCCGCCCACTCAGACCGGGGATCTTTCTTT. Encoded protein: CASSSAHSDRGSFF.

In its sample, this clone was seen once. CDR3 nucleotide sequence: TGTGCCAGTAGTCACCCCCGGACAGGACCGAACACCGGGGAGCTGTTTTTT. Translated: CASSHPRTGPNTGELFF. The chain recombines TRBV19 with TRBJ2-2; TRBD1 matches at 7 bases. V lost 5 bases, J lost 0 bases, and 9 bases stayed unmatched. Germline V lookup: CDR1 LNHDA, CDR2 SQIVND (reference sequence). The CDR3 contains 17 residues. The full variable domain, with the rest looked up from reference TRBV19 and TRBJ2-2, is DGGITQSPKYLFRKEGQNVTLSCEQNLNHDAMYWYRQDPGQGLRLIYYSQIVNDFQKGDIAEGYSVSREKKESFPLTVTSAQKNPTAFYLCASSHPRTGPNTGELFFGEGSRLTVL.

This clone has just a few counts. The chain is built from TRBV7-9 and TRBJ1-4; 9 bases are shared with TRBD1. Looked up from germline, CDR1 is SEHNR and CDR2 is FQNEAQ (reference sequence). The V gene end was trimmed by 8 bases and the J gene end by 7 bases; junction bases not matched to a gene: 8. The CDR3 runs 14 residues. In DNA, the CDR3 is TGTGCCAGCTCCGAAGGGACAGGGACTGAAAAACTGTTTTTT. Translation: CASSEGTGTEKLFF.

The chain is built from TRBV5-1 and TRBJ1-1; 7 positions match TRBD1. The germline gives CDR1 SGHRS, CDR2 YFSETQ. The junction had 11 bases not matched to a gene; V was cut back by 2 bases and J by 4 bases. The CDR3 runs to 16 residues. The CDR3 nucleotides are TGCGCCAGCAGCTTAACAAGAGGAGGGGGCGGCACTGAAGCTTTCTTT. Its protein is CASSLTRGGGGTEAFF.

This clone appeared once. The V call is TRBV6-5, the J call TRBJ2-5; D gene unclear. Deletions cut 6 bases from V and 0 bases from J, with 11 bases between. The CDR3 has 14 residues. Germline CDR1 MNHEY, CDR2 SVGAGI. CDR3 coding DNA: TGTGCCAGCAGGGTCGGGTCGTACCAAGAGACCCAGTACTTC. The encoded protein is CASRVGSYQETQYF.

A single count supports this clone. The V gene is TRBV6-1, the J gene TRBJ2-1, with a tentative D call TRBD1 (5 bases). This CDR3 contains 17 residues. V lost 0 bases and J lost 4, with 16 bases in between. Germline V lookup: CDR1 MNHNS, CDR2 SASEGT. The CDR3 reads CASSEARVPRYYNEQFF. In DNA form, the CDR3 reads TGTGCCAGCAGTGAAGCCAGGGTCCCTAGATATTACAATGAGCAGTTCTTC.

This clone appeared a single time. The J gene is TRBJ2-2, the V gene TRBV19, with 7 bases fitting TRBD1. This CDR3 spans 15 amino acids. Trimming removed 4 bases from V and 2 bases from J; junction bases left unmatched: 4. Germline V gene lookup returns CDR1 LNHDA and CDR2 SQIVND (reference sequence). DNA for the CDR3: TGTGCCAGTAGTAGACAGGGTTCTAACACCGGGGAGCTGTTTTTT. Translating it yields CASSRQGSNTGELFF. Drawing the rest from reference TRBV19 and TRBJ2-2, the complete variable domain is DGGITQSPKYLFRKEGQNVTLSCEQNLNHDAMYWYRQDPGQGLRLIYYSQIVNDFQKGDIAEGYSVSREKKESFPLTVTSAQKNPTAFYLCASSRQGSNTGELFFGEGSRLTVL.

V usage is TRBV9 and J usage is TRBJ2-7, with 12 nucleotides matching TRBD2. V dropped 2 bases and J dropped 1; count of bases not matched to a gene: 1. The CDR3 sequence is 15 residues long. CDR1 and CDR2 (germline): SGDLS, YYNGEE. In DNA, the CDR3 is TGTGCCAGCAGCGTCGGACTAGCGGGGTCCTACGAGCAGTACTTC. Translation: CASSVGLAGSYEQYF.

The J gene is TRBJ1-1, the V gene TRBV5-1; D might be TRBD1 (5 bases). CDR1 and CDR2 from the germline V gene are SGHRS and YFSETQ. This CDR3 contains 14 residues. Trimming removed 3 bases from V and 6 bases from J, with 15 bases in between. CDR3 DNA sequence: TGCGCCAGCAGCTCGACAGTTCCCGACCCTGAAGCTTTCTTT. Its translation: CASSSTVPDPEAFF.

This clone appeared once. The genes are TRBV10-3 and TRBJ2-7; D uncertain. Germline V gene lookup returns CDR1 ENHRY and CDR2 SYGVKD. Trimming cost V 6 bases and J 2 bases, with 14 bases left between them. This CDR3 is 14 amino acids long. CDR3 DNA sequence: TGTGCCATCAGCAGAGACGGAGCAACCTACGAGCAGTACTTC. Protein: CAISRDGATYEQYF.